This entry features one T cell receptor (beta chain) sequence. Its antigen is undetermined. The sample comes from a study of cytomegalovirus exposure and HLA in healthy donors. The CDR3 length is 15 residues. V was pared by 0 bases and J by 4 bases, with 11 bases between. Germline lookup yields CDR1 SGHDT and CDR2 YYEEEE. The PCR contained 60 Vbeta and 13 Jbeta primers. Data came from immunoSEQ multiplex PCR; TCRdb stores just in-frame clones and leaves some out. The data show around 220,000 clones, with approximately 79% seen just once and around 0.2% held by the top ten. Findings and limits, study-wide: An analysis done earlier found most TCR beta V segments productive about 87% or about 30% of the time.

This sequence originates from a girl aged 2-15 years in good health and CMV-seronegative. What was sequenced was PBMCs. This chain connects TRBV5-6 to TRBJ1-3; D remains ambiguous. CDR3 DNA: TGTGCCAGCAGCTTGGTGCAGGCGGGCGGAAACACCATATATTTT. It specifies CASSLVQAGGNTIYF.